The 9 T cell receptor beta chains in this list originate from one sample, sequenced in a study of T cell changes during pregnancy in multiple sclerosis. The protocol was immunoSEQ multiplex PCR, while the TCRdb copy is restricted to in-frame clones and leaves out a portion. The data show roughly 75,000 clones, with 93% seen just once and 2% to 3% held by the top ten. This specimen consisted of peripheral blood, obtained after pregnancy. These receptors all come from a female donor in good health, enrolled as a control in a pregnancy study.

V gene TRBV6-1 combines with J gene TRBJ2-7; TRBD2 matches at 10 bases. This CDR3 contains 16 residues. In germline, CDR1 is MNHNS, CDR2 SASEGT. J gave up 3 bases and V 4 bases, and 9 bases lay outside the gene matches. The CDR3 reads CASSAEGLASYYEQYF. The CDR3 DNA is TGTGCCAGCAGTGCCGAGGGACTAGCGTCCTACTACGAGCAGTACTTC.

The chain combines TRBV5-4 with TRBJ2-5; 8 bases line up with TRBD2. V lost 5 bases to trimming and J lost 2 bases; unmatched junction nucleotides: 5. The CDR3 runs 14 residues. Germline CDR1 is SGHNT and CDR2 is YYREEE (reference sequence). This chain's CDR3 is CASSQSGSQETQYF. The CDR3 region has the DNA TGTGCCAGCAGTCAGAGCGGGAGTCAAGAGACCCAGTACTTC.

This clone was seen a single time. The chain joins TRBV27 to TRBJ1-5, with D perhaps TRBD1 (5 bases). CDR3 size: 12 residues. From germline, CDR1 is MNHEY and CDR2 SMNVEV (reference sequence). The V end was cut by 10 bases, the J end by 2 bases, with 9 bases between. The chain's CDR3 is CATREGNQPQHF. The CDR3 coding sequence is TGTGCCACCAGGGAGGGCAATCAGCCCCAGCATTTT.

Only one count was recorded for this clone. This rearrangement joins TRBV7-8 to TRBJ1-1; 7 bases fit TRBD1. After removal of 5 bases from V and 5 bases from J, the junction contained 8 bases not matched to a gene. Germline assignment: CDR1 SGHVS and CDR2 FQNEAQ. The CDR3 has 14 amino acids. The CDR3 bases are TGTGCCAGCAGCATTGACAGGGTTGGGACTGAAGCTTTCTTT. This sequence encodes CASSIDRVGTEAFF.

The rearrangement uses TRBV5-4 and TRBJ2-7; TRBD2 is a possible D gene (5 bases). CDR3 length: 13 residues. V lost 2 bases to trimming and J lost 1 base, with 7 bases between them. The germline CDR1 and CDR2 sequences are SGHNT and YYREEE (reference sequence). CDR3 amino acids: CASSFPGSYEQYF. CDR3 DNA sequence: TGTGCCAGCAGCTTCCCGGGGTCCTACGAGCAGTACTTC. Combining the CDR3 with reference TRBV5-4 and TRBJ2-7 gives the whole variable domain ETGVTQSPTHLIKTRGQQVTLRCSSQSGHNTVSWYQQALGQGPQFIFQYYREEENGRGNFPPRFSGLQFPNYSSELNVNALELDDSALYLCASSFPGSYEQYFGPGTRLTVT.

This sequence joins TRBV7-2 and TRBJ2-5; D is unresolved. V lost 1 base and J lost 0, with 6 bases in between. CDR3 size: 14 residues. Germline V gene data show CDR1 as SGHTA and CDR2 as FQGNSA. CDR3 protein: CASSLGDYQETQYF. CDR3 sequence (DNA): TGTGCCAGCAGCTTAGGAGACTACCAAGAGACCCAGTACTTC.

The V gene is TRBV9, the J gene TRBJ2-7; 7 bases match TRBD2. This CDR3 is built from 16 residues. Unmatched junction bases numbered 8, after V lost 0 bases and J lost 2 bases. Looked up from germline, CDR1 is SGDLS and CDR2 is YYNGEE. The DNA of the CDR3 is TGTGCCAGCAGCGTAGCCGCTAGCGGCGGGGCCTACGAGCAGTACTTC. This sequence encodes CASSVAASGGAYEQYF. The full variable domain, its missing parts supplied by reference TRBV9 and TRBJ2-7, is DSGVTQTPKHLITATGQRVTLRCSPRSGDLSVYWYQQSLDQGLQFLIQYYNGEERAKGNILERFSAQQFPDLHSELNLSSLELGDSALYFCASSVAASGGAYEQYFGPGTRLTVT.

This sequence joins TRBV28 and TRBJ1-1; D remains ambiguous. The germline gives CDR1 MDHEN, CDR2 SYDVKM. The CDR3 is 11 residues long. V lost 2 bases and J 11 bases, leaving 9 bases between the germline ends. The CDR3 region has the DNA TGTGCCAGCAGTTTAAATTTCATGGCTTTCTTT. Residues: CASSLNFMAFF.

The V call is TRBV7-3, the J call TRBJ1-3; 8 bases match TRBD1. Germline V gives CDR1 SGHTA, CDR2 FQGTGA. This CDR3 has 15 residues. The ends lost 5 bases at V and 0 bases at J; junction bases unmatched: 3. In DNA, the CDR3 is TGTGCCAGCAGCGCCGGGACAGGCTCTGGAAACACCATATATTTT. It codes for CASSAGTGSGNTIYF.